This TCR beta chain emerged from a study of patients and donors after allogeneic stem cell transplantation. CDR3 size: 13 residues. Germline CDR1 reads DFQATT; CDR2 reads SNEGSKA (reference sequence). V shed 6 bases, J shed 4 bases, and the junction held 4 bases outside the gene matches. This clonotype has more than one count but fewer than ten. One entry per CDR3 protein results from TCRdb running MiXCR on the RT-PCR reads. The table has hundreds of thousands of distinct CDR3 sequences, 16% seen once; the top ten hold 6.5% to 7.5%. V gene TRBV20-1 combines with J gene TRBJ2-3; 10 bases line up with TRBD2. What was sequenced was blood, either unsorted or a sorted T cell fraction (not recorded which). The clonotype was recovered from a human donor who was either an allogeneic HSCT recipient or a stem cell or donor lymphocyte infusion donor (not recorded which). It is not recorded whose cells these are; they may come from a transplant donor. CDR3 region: CSATSGSPDTQYF. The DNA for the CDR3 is TGCAGTGCGACTAGCGGGTCCCCAGATACGCAGTATTTT.